Below, one TCR beta chain is given with its context. Its cognate antigen has yet to be identified. No quality values exist for individual bases; no much larger clone is one base distant. The cohort comprised around 700 healthy bone marrow donors. At the time of sampling, all cohort members were nominally healthy, though unrecorded immune exposures were likely present. The donor tested CMV seropositive and was one of the 289 seropositive cohort members. A peripheral blood sample was collected from each donor, and TCR beta sequencing was performed on peripheral blood mononuclear cells. Genomic DNA was extracted from the blood cell samples with the Qiagen DNeasy Blood Extraction Kit. The CDR3 has 15 amino acids, counting the end cysteine and phenylalanine. Only CDR3 DNA remains: 45 bases, in frame from the first base. For CDR1 and CDR2, the germline V gene (reference sequence) lists MNHNY and SVGAGI. V is trimmed back by 5 bases and J by 4 bases, and the junction contains 7 bases that no gene match accounts for.

The protocol used for the library was the immunoSEQ multiplex PCR assay. For the multiplex PCR, a mixture combining 60 forward primers for TCR Vbeta segments and 13 reverse primers for TCR Jbeta segments was used. The CDR3 region of rearranged TCR beta genes was amplified from genomic DNA with a multiplex PCR assay. The amplified TCR beta libraries were sequenced on the Illumina HiSeq System as 87-base-pair reads. The paper's data handling went like this. A later analysis counted tens of millions of unique TCR beta chains across the 650 to 700 repertoires, and roughly 9.9 million of these chains were shared by at least two donors. To remove PCR and sequencing errors, raw reads were error-corrected and collapsed into unique sequences using a nearest-neighbor algorithm that merged closely related sequences. CDR3 sequences were aligned to IMGT reference sequences to assign V, D and J gene segments. Each retained sequence needed at least a six-nucleotide match to both a V gene segment and a J gene segment. Rearrangements were classified as productive when the CDR3 lacked stop codons and remained in frame with V and J, and all other rearrangements were classified as non-productive. Following IMGT convention, CDR3 was defined as the stretch from the second conserved V-encoded cysteine up to the conserved J-encoded phenylalanine. In an earlier analysis of more than 550 of the donors, sequences lacking an unambiguous match to a single V gene segment were excluded. An earlier analysis of several hundred of the donors called V segments functional above 56.7% productive rearrangements and segregating when the between-donor standard deviation exceeded 5%. A statistical classification framework was developed to diagnose cytomegalovirus status using the catalog of TCR beta chain sequences. V and J gene assignment, in a later analysis, came from comparing TCR nucleotide sequences with IMGT/GENE-DB human TR gene sequences. Using the TCRdist pipeline, a later analysis assigned CDR3 sequences along with most-parsimonious VDJ recombination scenarios. In a later analysis, each TCR beta chain was defined by its CDR3 amino acid sequence together with its V-gene family, and reads without a unique V-gene family were excluded. A later analysis removed 450 to 600 highly shared, low-generation-probability nucleotide sequences to deal with suspected cross-contamination and a sequencing artifact. In a later analysis, a clonal expansion index was calculated for each public chain from normalized within-repertoire ranks of inferred template counts. In a later analysis, generation probabilities were computed using a VDJ recombination model fitted to out-of-frame rearrangements, and the results were checked against IGoR. A later analysis scored TCR-TCR, TCR-HLA and TCR-CMV co-occurrence with hypergeometric tests, applying a repertoire-size bias correction to TCR pairs. To estimate false discovery rates, a later analysis permuted the HLA or CMV assignments 20 times. In a later analysis, co-occurring TCRs were grouped using DBSCAN, with TCRdist sequence similarity added in when clustering inside HLA-allele-positive subsets. Repertoires with fewer than 30,000 or more than 120,000 public chains were left out of co-occurrence clustering, as were four to six repertoires with anomalous nucleotide sharing. The source is immuneACCESS, and TCRdb retained only in-frame sequences with V and J called. Part of the clones is not carried over; for the studies checked, unresolved V genes explain less than half of this, and the remainder is unexplained. V, J and clone size derive from that table, while D and trimming were established from the DNA sequence. Within this sample are fewer than 180,000 clones, with approximately 60% of them counted one time only. The ten largest clonotypes hold 6% to 8.5% of the sample.

This specimen comes from a study of cytomegalovirus exposure and HLA in healthy donors (TCRdb year 2017). Notes on the research overall: According to an earlier analysis of a few hundred of the donors, about 179 million T cells yielded approximately 120 million unique TCR beta sequences and 276 Gb of sequence data. To decide whether each TCR beta V gene segment behaved as functional or pseudogenic, an earlier analysis of approximately 620 of the donors relied on high-throughput TCR beta sequencing. The genetic ancestry cluster associated with self-reported Caucasian donors included 80% to 90% of the roughly 400 genotyped donors. An early release that covered roughly 600 HLA-typed donors contained approximately 290 gigabases of sequencing data and tens of millions of unique TCR sequences. The number of donors typed differed by locus, with roughly 620-630 for A, B, C, DRB1 and DQB1, 522 for DQA1, under 610 for DPA1, and 472 for DPB1. High-throughput TCR immunosequencing, statistical association of individual TCRs with disease status, and machine learning were combined to predict cytomegalovirus infection status. The study aimed to test whether cataloging public T cell receptors could reveal signatures of past pathogen exposure. The later analysis used no new phenotypic data to find candidate immune exposures, relying instead on TCR beta sequences and their occurrence across donors. Donor age, sex, ethnicity and CMV serostatus were compiled together with the repertoire data. HLA typing covered class I and class II loci at four-digit resolution. A later analysis re-analyzed previously published TCR beta repertoires from 666 donors and added high-resolution HLA genotyping to study TCR occurrence patterns. Among about 360 genotyped donors of the cohort, an average of around 240,000 unique TCR beta nucleotide sequences were sequenced per donor, roughly 18% of them non-productive. All discovery cohort repertoires had been generated on a single sequencing platform. A separate validation cohort of over a hundred different subjects was used in addition to the 666-subject first cohort. In a later genetic analysis, genome-wide SNP genotypes for about 65% of the 666 donors were used, and that subset was treated as a discovery cohort. Using immunosequencing, the study profiled T cell repertoires from around 680 subjects and related those repertoires to cytomegalovirus serostatus. Because of strong linkage in the cohort, five DR-DQ haplotypes were treated as single units for association and clustering. Paper-wide results and their limitations: This cohort had only TCR beta chains sequenced, and the lack of alpha or paired-chain data limited which features could be detected. A later analysis associated 15,000 or so TCR beta sequences with specific HLA alleles at a false discovery rate of 0.05. In a later genetic analysis, fewer N-insertions in productive TCRs were reported among donors in an Asian-associated ancestry cluster than the roughly 700-donor mean. Seventeen rarely observed V segments, including chromosome 9 orphons, were excluded from the earlier analysis of several hundred of the donors because counts were too low. In vitro tests confirmed that three of the cytomegalovirus-associated TCR beta chains recognize cytomegalovirus antigens. The study listed 150 to 200 TCR beta chains as associated with cytomegalovirus. Some IMGT-functional V segments, including TRBV6-2 and TRBV6-3, could not be distinguished by the 87-base-pair reads and were therefore excluded. A later analysis found that most CMV-associated TCR beta chains appeared HLA-restricted, with HLA associations seemingly driven largely by CMV exposure. Across donors, most TCR sequences were observed very rarely, whereas some public TCRs were present in many individuals. In an earlier analysis of 450 to 750 of the donors, most TCR beta V segments appeared in productive rearrangements about 87% or about 30% of the time, broadly matching IMGT annotations. Cytomegalovirus status was reported to be diagnosed by the classifier with high specificity and sensitivity in both the original and validation cohorts. Sequencing depth was assumed to be roughly uniform across donors in the presence/absence analyses, though that assumption may not hold. When HLA alleles, especially DR and DQ, strongly co-occurred, attributing TCR associations to individual alleles was difficult. Correlated functional status among segregating V segments might reflect linkage disequilibrium, but an unknown experimental factor could not be ruled out. A further reported finding was that TCR beta sequences accurately predicted the HLA-A and HLA-B alleles for most subjects in the first cohort. The only immune exposure information available for the cohort was CMV serostatus. The authors suggested that the approach could potentially be generalized to other disease states and immunological phenotypes. According to a later analysis, TCR association rates differed among HLA loci, with DRB1 alleles showing the most associated TCRs and HLA-C alleles showing the fewest. A cluster of highly shared sequence variants was judged likely to be a technical artifact of the sequencing pipeline. A later genetic analysis associated a missense DCLRE1C variant with V-gene and J-gene trimming of TCR beta chains, and an independent cohort replicated the association. HLA typing was unavailable for some donors at each locus, so association tests used only the typed subset. In a later analysis, several top co-occurrence clusters were reported to appear linked to parvovirus B19, influenza, CMV and Epstein-Barr virus. Compared with equally common non-associated chains, HLA-associated TCR beta chains in a later analysis were more clonally expanded and had lower generation probabilities.

The sequence was collected from an older woman in good health and CMV-seropositive. The sample was PBMCs. In this chain, TRBV6-6 is recombined with TRBJ2-7, with 11 bases matching TRBD1. The DNA sequence reads TGTGCCAGCAGTCCTTGGACAGGGGGCTGGTACGAGCAGTACTTC. Protein translation: CASSPWTGGWYEQYF.